The rows below give T cell receptor beta chains drawn from one sample of a study of T cells after posttransplantation cyclophosphamide. TCRdb's table, derived via immunoSEQ multiplex PCR, lists solely in-frame clones and lacks some. The table includes some 52,000 clones, roughly 84% detected once. Sequencing was done on a sample of PBMCs. The receptors shown here come from a man between 25 and 39 years old with a blood cancer, CMV-positive, and with a related stem cell donor. The CDR3 runs from the conserved cysteine through the conserved F or W. The order of the fields is CDR3 protein, CDR3 DNA, D gene, V gene, J gene. The D gene is left open where the match is weak.

CDR3: CASSLVAGGTGELFF
DNA: TGTGCCAGCAGCTTAGTAGCGGGAGGCACCGGGGAGCTGTTTTTT
D: TRBD2
V: TRBV7-2
J: TRBJ2-2

CDR3: CASSPDSHYEQYF
DNA: TGTGCCAGCTCACCGGACAGCCATTACGAGCAGTACTTC
D: NA
V: TRBV18
J: TRBJ2-7

CDR3: CASSLHRGYSNQPQHF
DNA: TGTGCCAGCAGCTTGCACAGGGGGTATAGCAATCAGCCCCAGCATTTT
D: TRBD1
V: TRBV5-8
J: TRBJ1-5

CDR3: CSGEGHNEQFF
DNA: TGCAGTGGGGAGGGTCACAATGAGCAGTTCTTC
D: TRBD2
V: TRBV20-1
J: TRBJ2-1

CDR3: CASEEGGDEQFF
DNA: TGTGCCAGCGAAGAGGGCGGGGATGAGCAGTTCTTC
D: NA
V: TRBV11-3
J: TRBJ2-1

CDR3: CASSDQAGSTDTQYF
DNA: TGTGCCAGCAGTGACCAGGCGGGATCCACAGATACGCAGTATTTT
D: NA
V: TRBV6-4
J: TRBJ2-3

CDR3: CASSVFGLADYNEQFF
DNA: TGTGCCAGCAGCGTATTTGGACTAGCGGATTACAATGAGCAGTTCTTC
D: TRBD2
V: TRBV9
J: TRBJ2-1

CDR3: CASSFGTGGTYGYTF
DNA: TGTGCCAGCAGTTTCGGGACAGGAGGGACCTATGGCTACACCTTC
D: TRBD1
V: TRBV28
J: TRBJ1-2

CDR3: CASSPMTGNNQPQHF
DNA: TGTGCCAGTAGTCCCATGACAGGTAACAATCAGCCCCAGCATTTT
D: NA
V: TRBV19
J: TRBJ1-5

CDR3: CSVVLAGGTYEQYF
DNA: TGCAGCGTAGTGTTGGCAGGGGGCACATACGAGCAGTACTTC
D: TRBD1
V: TRBV29-1
J: TRBJ2-7

CDR3: CASSQDTGGNTGELFF
DNA: TGCGCCAGCAGCCAAGATACGGGAGGGAACACCGGGGAGCTGTTTTTT
D: TRBD2
V: TRBV4-3
J: TRBJ2-2

CDR3: CASSQEQGAGSLSNQPQHF
DNA: TGTGCCAGCAGCCAAGAACAGGGGGCGGGGAGCCTAAGCAATCAGCCCCAGCATTTT
D: TRBD1
V: TRBV7-8
J: TRBJ1-5

CDR3: CAISAGGANEKLFF
DNA: TGTGCCATCAGTGCGGGGGGCGCGAATGAAAAACTGTTTTTT
D: NA
V: TRBV10-3
J: TRBJ1-4

CDR3: CASSLALTGSTDTQYF
DNA: TGCGCCAGCAGCTTGGCCCTCACAGGGAGCACAGATACGCAGTATTTT
D: NA
V: TRBV5-1
J: TRBJ2-3

CDR3: CASSLGLAFDTQYF
DNA: TGTGCCAGCAGCCTGGGACTAGCGTTCGATACGCAGTATTTT
D: TRBD2
V: TRBV7-2
J: TRBJ2-3

CDR3: CASSFYPPTGDTEAFF
DNA: TGTGCCAGCAGTTTCTACCCCCCAACAGGGGACACTGAAGCTTTCTTT
D: TRBD1
V: TRBV27
J: TRBJ1-1

CDR3: CSVRQPSSGANVLTF
DNA: TGCAGCGTACGACAACCCTCCTCTGGGGCCAACGTCCTGACTTTC
D: NA
V: TRBV29-1
J: TRBJ2-6

CDR3: CASSLTGTTEAFF
DNA: TGTGCCAGCAGCTTAACAGGGACCACTGAAGCTTTCTTT
D: NA
V: TRBV7-8
J: TRBJ1-1

CDR3: CATWSGGQETQYF
DNA: TGTGCCACTTGGAGCGGGGGTCAAGAGACCCAGTACTTC
D: TRBD2
V: TRBV6-5
J: TRBJ2-5

CDR3: CASSLNRGIEQYF
DNA: TGTGCCAGCAGCCTAAACAGGGGAATCGAGCAGTACTTC
D: TRBD1
V: TRBV4-2
J: TRBJ2-7